This T cell receptor (beta chain) was observed in a study of T cell clusters in autoimmune cytopenias. TRB was amplified by touch-down multiplex PCR, primer pools A and B combined. TCRdb reanalyzed the multiplex PCR reads and collapses them to one entry per CDR3 protein, without DNA. The clone table shows about 4,400 distinct CDR3 sequences, with the ten largest holding approximately 15%. TRB was amplified from roughly 250 ng of peripheral blood genomic DNA per sample. The CDR3 consists of 14 residues. Germline loops: CDR1 KGHDR, CDR2 SFDVKD. The TCR comes from a human donor with an autoimmune cytopenia or autoimmune hepatitis (not recorded which). The sample was peripheral blood. This chain uses TRBV24-1 with TRBJ2-7; TCRdb's assignment of TRBD1 cannot be checked, as there is no DNA. CDR3: CATSDSGGLYEQYF.